Listed here is a single TCR beta chain. Its matching antigen is unknown. The data originate from a study of T cell responses to AZD1222 COVID-19 vaccine. Study-level findings and limits: The sample set comprised mostly white British donors with more females, and clonal diversity was possibly underestimated. At 160-218 and 743-854, vaccine-associated CD4 TCRs were dominant, and they spanned spike.

Generated by immunoSEQ multiplex PCR, the TCRdb table keeps only in-frame clones and is missing some. The table has approximately 140,000 clones, 90% to 95% seen once. Trimming took 5 bases from V and 8 from J, leaving 21 bases between them. The CDR3 length is 15 residues. Looked up from germline, CDR1 is MGHDK and CDR2 is SYGVNS. Sequencing used peripheral blood, obtained on day 0 of AZD1222 vaccination. This chain uses TRBV25-1 with TRBJ1-2; TRBD1 might be the D (6 bases). The receptor's source is an adult in good health. DNA for the CDR3: TGTGCCAGCAGTCCTCACATTTGGGGGCCCGGGGGCTACACCTTC. Its protein is CASSPHIWGPGGYTF.